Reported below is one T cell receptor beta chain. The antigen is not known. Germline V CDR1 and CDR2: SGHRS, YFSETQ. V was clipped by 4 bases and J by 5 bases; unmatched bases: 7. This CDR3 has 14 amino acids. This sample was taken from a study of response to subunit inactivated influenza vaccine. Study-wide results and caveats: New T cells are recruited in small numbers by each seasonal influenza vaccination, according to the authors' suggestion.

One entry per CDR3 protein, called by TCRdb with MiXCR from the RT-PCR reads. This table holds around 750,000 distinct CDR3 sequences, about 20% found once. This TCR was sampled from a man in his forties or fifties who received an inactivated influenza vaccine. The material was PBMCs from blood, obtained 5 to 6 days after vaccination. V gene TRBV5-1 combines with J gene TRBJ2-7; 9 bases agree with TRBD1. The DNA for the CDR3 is TGCGCCAGCAGCAACGGACAGGGGCCCCACGAGCAGTACTTC. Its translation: CASSNGQGPHEQYF.